The clone carrying this T cell receptor (beta chain) is deemed medium-sized. TCRdb reprocessed the RT-PCR reads via MiXCR and lists one record per CDR3 protein. The sample lists 200,000 to 250,000 distinct CDR3 sequences, 35% to 45% seen once, with approximately 10% in the top ten. These data are taken from a study of patients and donors after allogeneic stem cell transplantation. The CDR3 has 14 residues. V shed 2 bases and J shed 7 bases, with 12 bases lying between them. Germline V gives CDR1 MNHNY, CDR2 SVGAGI (reference sequence). Input material: blood, either unsorted or a sorted T cell fraction (not recorded which). This chain connects TRBV6-6 to TRBJ1-5, with a tentative D call TRBD1 (5 bases). This TCR came from a human donor who was either an allogeneic HSCT recipient or a stem cell or donor lymphocyte infusion donor (not recorded which). It is not recorded whose cells these are; they may come from a transplant donor. For the CDR3, the DNA is TGTGCCAGCAGTTACGGCCAGGGAGGGCAGCCCCAGCATTTT. Translated: CASSYGQGGQPQHF.